This T cell receptor (beta chain) was observed in a study of T-cell memory formation after mild COVID-19. CDR3 length: 15 residues. Trimming removed 1 base from V and 9 bases from J, with 16 bases in between. Germline V gene sequence: CDR1 LGHDT, CDR2 YNNKEL (reference sequence). This clonotype was counted between two and nine times. Antigen specificity is unknown. Overall study findings and caveats: Pre-infection memory already had some responding clones, implying cross-reactive memory joined.

One entry per CDR3 protein results from TCRdb running MiXCR on the 5' RACE reads. This sample carries about 250,000 distinct CDR3 sequences, over 15% of them seen once, and the ten largest clones take over 2%. The source of this sequence is an adult woman who had mild COVID-19 (a few samples of this study predate the infection). Cell type and time point are not known. The sequenced sample was PBMCs or a T cell subset sorted from them (not recorded which). This chain joins TRBV3-1 and TRBJ2-1, with D possibly being TRBD2 (6 bases). CDR3 sequence reads: CASSQVYGVGGEQFF. In DNA, the CDR3 is TGTGCCAGCAGCCAAGTTTACGGGGTGGGAGGTGAGCAGTTCTTC.